These T cell receptor beta chains were read from a single sample in a study of T cells in Graves' hyperthyroidism and ophthalmopathy. TCRdb processed the multiplex PCR reads anew with MiXCR; each CDR3 protein has one entry. This table holds 360,000 or so distinct CDR3 sequences, 15% to 20% found once. The sequenced material came from blood. Receptors originate from a woman between 18 and 29 years old with Graves' hyperthyroidism. The CDR3 runs from the conserved cysteine through the conserved F or W. Each record gives: J gene, D gene, clone size, V gene, CDR3 protein, CDR3 DNA. D genes are given only for firm matches. Not every row has a clone size; where given, it reads once, few, many or a size class.

J gene: TRBJ2-5; D gene: .; clone size: .; V gene: TRBV18; CDR3 protein: CASSRLTGFQETQYF; CDR3 DNA: TGTGCCAGCTCTCGACTCACAGGATTTCAAGAGACCCAGTACTTC
J gene: TRBJ2-5; D gene: .; clone size: few; V gene: TRBV24-1; CDR3 protein: CATSTPGASMETQYF; CDR3 DNA: TGTGCCACCAGCACGCCAGGGGCGTCCATGGAGACCCAGTACTTC
J gene: TRBJ1-2; D gene: .; clone size: few; V gene: TRBV30; CDR3 protein: CAWERPGRYGYTF; CDR3 DNA: TGTGCCTGGGAAAGACCGGGACGGTATGGCTACACCTTC
J gene: TRBJ2-7; D gene: .; clone size: many; V gene: TRBV6-2/TRBV6-3; CDR3 protein: CASTDPPRYEQYF; CDR3 DNA: TGTGCCAGCACAGACCCTCCGCGCTACGAGCAGTACTTC
J gene: TRBJ2-5; D gene: TRBD1; clone size: few; V gene: TRBV27; CDR3 protein: CASSFSRTGETQYF; CDR3 DNA: TGTGCCAGCAGTTTTTCTAGGACAGGGGAGACCCAGTACTTC
J gene: TRBJ2-5; D gene: .; clone size: many; V gene: TRBV2; CDR3 protein: CASSEDRDQETQYF; CDR3 DNA: TGTGCCAGCAGTGAGGACAGAGACCAAGAGACCCAGTACTTC
J gene: TRBJ1-1; D gene: .; clone size: .; V gene: TRBV10-1; CDR3 protein: CASSESMIDTEAFF; CDR3 DNA: TGCGCCAGCAGTGAGTCTATGATAGACACTGAAGCTTTCTTT
J gene: TRBJ1-1; D gene: .; clone size: many; V gene: TRBV7-9; CDR3 protein: CASSFIGSGGTEAFF; CDR3 DNA: TGTGCCAGCAGCTTTATTGGATCGGGCGGGACTGAAGCTTTCTTT
J gene: TRBJ1-6; D gene: TRBD1; clone size: .; V gene: TRBV12-3/TRBV12-4; CDR3 protein: CASSRQGVYSPLHF; CDR3 DNA: TGTGCCAGCAGCAGACAGGGGGTTTATTCACCCCTCCACTTT
J gene: TRBJ1-3; D gene: .; clone size: few; V gene: TRBV4-2; CDR3 protein: CASSPQADTIYF; CDR3 DNA: TGTGCCAGCAGCCCCCAAGCGGACACCATATATTTT
J gene: TRBJ2-5; D gene: TRBD2; clone size: many; V gene: TRBV20-1; CDR3 protein: CSASSTSGDQETQYF; CDR3 DNA: TGCAGTGCTAGCTCGACTAGCGGGGACCAAGAGACCCAGTACTTC
J gene: TRBJ1-2; D gene: .; clone size: .; V gene: TRBV6-1; CDR3 protein: CASSKGDINYGYTF; CDR3 DNA: TGTGCCAGCAGCAAAGGGGACATTAACTATGGCTACACCTTC
J gene: TRBJ2-7; D gene: TRBD2; clone size: few; V gene: TRBV28; CDR3 protein: CASSLPIAGAPWEQYF; CDR3 DNA: TGTGCCAGCAGTTTACCCATAGCGGGGGCCCCCTGGGAGCAGTACTTC
J gene: TRBJ2-7; D gene: TRBD1; clone size: many; V gene: TRBV27; CDR3 protein: CASTVTGDSYEQYF; CDR3 DNA: TGTGCCAGCACCGTGACAGGGGATTCCTACGAGCAGTACTTC
J gene: TRBJ2-5; D gene: TRBD1; clone size: many; V gene: TRBV29-1; CDR3 protein: CSAGARTGPRDAQYF; CDR3 DNA: TGCAGCGCCGGAGCCCGGACAGGCCCAAGAGATGCCCAGTACTTC
J gene: TRBJ1-1; D gene: TRBD1; clone size: .; V gene: TRBV12-3/TRBV12-4; CDR3 protein: CASRDTGGRHTEAFF; CDR3 DNA: TGTGCCAGCAGGGATACAGGGGGTCGGCACACTGAAGCTTTCTTT
J gene: TRBJ1-5; D gene: .; clone size: .; V gene: TRBV19; CDR3 protein: CASSIVRYSYQPQHF; CDR3 DNA: TGTGCCAGTAGTATCGTTCGGTATAGCTATCAGCCTCAGCATTTT
J gene: TRBJ1-2; D gene: TRBD1; clone size: few; V gene: TRBV25-1; CDR3 protein: CASMDRGLYGYTF; CDR3 DNA: TGTGCCAGCATGGACAGGGGCCTCTATGGCTACACCTTC
J gene: TRBJ1-6; D gene: .; clone size: .; V gene: TRBV6-1; CDR3 protein: CASSSGHLQPPLHF; CDR3 DNA: TGTGCCAGCAGCTCTGGACATTTACAACCACCCCTCCACTTT
J gene: TRBJ2-3; D gene: .; clone size: few; V gene: TRBV6-4; CDR3 protein: CASSDVPGVNTDTQYF; CDR3 DNA: TGTGCCAGCAGTGACGTCCCGGGGGTGAACACAGATACGCAGTATTTT
J gene: TRBJ2-5; D gene: TRBD1; clone size: many; V gene: TRBV6-1; CDR3 protein: CASSVGVRGSETQYF; CDR3 DNA: TGTGCCAGCAGTGTAGGCGTCAGGGGGTCAGAGACCCAGTACTTC
J gene: TRBJ2-7; D gene: .; clone size: .; V gene: TRBV3-1; CDR3 protein: CASSQGAGRNSYEQYF; CDR3 DNA: TGTGCCAGCAGCCAAGGGGCGGGTCGCAACTCCTACGAGCAGTACTTC
J gene: TRBJ1-5; D gene: .; clone size: many; V gene: TRBV20-1; CDR3 protein: CSAAGTQTSRDNQPQHF; CDR3 DNA: TGCAGTGCTGCCGGGACGCAAACCTCCCGGGACAATCAGCCCCAGCATTTT
J gene: TRBJ2-7; D gene: .; clone size: many; V gene: TRBV28; CDR3 protein: CASSLSGALYEQYF; CDR3 DNA: TGTGCCAGCAGTTTATCAGGGGCGCTGTACGAGCAGTACTTC
J gene: TRBJ1-5; D gene: .; clone size: many; V gene: TRBV27; CDR3 protein: CASTPNGGVKQPQHF; CDR3 DNA: TGTGCCAGCACCCCTAATGGGGGCGTGAAGCAGCCCCAGCATTTT
J gene: TRBJ2-5; D gene: .; clone size: .; V gene: TRBV7-3; CDR3 protein: CASSLTVRLEETQYF; CDR3 DNA: TGTGCCAGCAGCTTAACGGTTCGGTTAGAAGAGACCCAGTACTTC
J gene: TRBJ1-2; D gene: .; clone size: many; V gene: TRBV2; CDR3 protein: CASSESTYYGYTF; CDR3 DNA: TGTGCCAGCAGTGAATCGACTTACTATGGCTACACCTTC
J gene: TRBJ1-5; D gene: TRBD1; clone size: few; V gene: TRBV20-1; CDR3 protein: CSAREGGTGYSNQPQHF; CDR3 DNA: TGCAGTGCTAGAGAGGGGGGGACAGGCTATAGCAATCAGCCCCAGCATTTT
J gene: TRBJ2-7; D gene: .; clone size: many; V gene: TRBV15; CDR3 protein: CATSRVGGKGEQYF; CDR3 DNA: TGTGCCACCAGCAGAGTAGGGGGAAAAGGCGAGCAGTACTTC
J gene: TRBJ1-1; D gene: .; clone size: .; V gene: TRBV6-1; CDR3 protein: CASSTRRSANMNTEAFF; CDR3 DNA: TGTGCCAGCAGTACACGGCGGTCAGCAAACATGAACACTGAAGCTTTCTTT
J gene: TRBJ1-2; D gene: .; clone size: many; V gene: TRBV24-1; CDR3 protein: CATSDYRYGTGYGYTF; CDR3 DNA: TGTGCCACCAGTGATTACCGGTACGGGACGGGCTATGGCTACACCTTC
J gene: TRBJ1-5; D gene: .; clone size: many; V gene: TRBV6-1; CDR3 protein: CASSERWQSYSNQPQHF; CDR3 DNA: TGTGCCAGCAGTGAACGGTGGCAGAGCTATAGCAATCAGCCCCAGCATTTT
J gene: TRBJ1-1; D gene: TRBD1; clone size: many; V gene: TRBV6-5; CDR3 protein: CANDRGGFTEALF; CDR3 DNA: TGTGCCAACGACAGGGGGGGTTTCACTGAAGCTCTCTTT
J gene: TRBJ2-5; D gene: .; clone size: few; V gene: TRBV5-1; CDR3 protein: CASSPLLGKETQYF; CDR3 DNA: TGCGCCAGCAGCCCTTTGTTGGGCAAAGAGACCCAGTACTTC
J gene: TRBJ1-2; D gene: .; clone size: many; V gene: TRBV29-1; CDR3 protein: CSVEVQGYGYTF; CDR3 DNA: TGCAGCGTTGAAGTACAGGGCTATGGCTACACCTTC
J gene: TRBJ1-2; D gene: .; clone size: many; V gene: TRBV6-1; CDR3 protein: CASNRGRGGYTF; CDR3 DNA: TGTGCCAGCAATAGGGGGAGAGGTGGCTACACCTTC